Below are 16 T cell receptor beta chains sequenced from a single sample in a study of T cells after yellow fever vaccination. From the 5' RACE reads, TCRdb called clonotypes with MiXCR, one entry per CDR3 protein. There are about 210,000 distinct CDR3 sequences in the sample; roughly 3.3% occur only once, and 3.2% lies in the top ten. Specimen: CD4+ T cells sorted from PBMCs, collected 10 days after the yellow fever booster vaccination. The source of these receptors is a man aged 18 to 30 who received the YFV17D yellow fever vaccine.

In its sample, this clonotype was seen many times. The V and J genes are TRBV10-3 and TRBJ2-1; 7 bases are shared with TRBD1. Germline trimming cut 6 bases from V and 1 base from J; bases unmatched to any gene: 3. Looked up from germline, CDR1 is ENHRY and CDR2 is SYGVKD. The CDR3 is 14 residues long. CDR3 in amino acids: CAISETGSYNEQFF. The CDR3 bases are TGTGCCATCAGCGAGACAGGGTCCTACAATGAGCAGTTCTTC.

This clonotype was recorded a few times. The V gene is TRBV5-8, the J gene TRBJ2-7; possibly TRBD1 for D (6 bases). This CDR3 has 13 residues. Trimming shortened V by 4 bases and J by 0 bases, and 8 bases separated the two germline ends. The germline V gene encodes CDR1 SGHTS and CDR2 YDEGEE. The CDR3 protein is CASSRDNSYEQYF. Here the CDR3 DNA reads TGTGCCAGCAGCCGGGACAACTCCTACGAGCAGTACTTC.

The genes are TRBV7-8 and TRBJ2-7; D uncertain. The V gene's germline CDR1 is SGHVS and CDR2 FQNEAQ. This CDR3 has 15 residues. V lost 4 bases, J lost 1 base, and 14 bases lay in between. This chain's CDR3 is CASSSSQLSSYEQYV. CDR3 DNA: TGTGCCAGCAGCTCATCGCAACTTTCATCCTACGAGCAGTACGTC.

Many counts were recorded for this clonotype. The rearrangement links TRBV7-2 to TRBJ1-4, with 8 positions matching TRBD1. V lost 2 bases to trimming and J lost 7 bases; unmatched junction nucleotides: 6. There are 15 residues in the CDR3. The germline V gene has CDR1 SGHTA and CDR2 FQGNSA. The CDR3 nucleotides are TGTGCCAGCAGCTTATGGGGACAGGCTTCTGAAAAACTGTTTTTT. This translates into CASSLWGQASEKLFF. The full variable domain, its missing parts supplied by reference TRBV7-2 and TRBJ1-4, is GAGVSQSPSNKVTEKGKDVELRCDPISGHTALYWYRQSLGQGLEFLIYFQGNSAPDKSGLPSDRFSAERTGGSVSTLTIQRTQQEDSAVYLCASSLWGQASEKLFFGSGTQLSVL.

The V and J genes are TRBV6-6 and TRBJ1-5, with D possibly matching TRBD1 (6 bases). Germline lookup yields CDR1 MNHNY and CDR2 SVGAGI (reference sequence). V lost 7 bases to trimming and J lost 4 bases, with 14 bases between them. This CDR3 contains 14 residues. The CDR3 nucleotides are TGTGCCAGCACCACGAAAACAGGGAATCAGCCCCAGCATTTT. The encoded protein is CASTTKTGNQPQHF.

This clonotype was picked up a small number of times. V is TRBV7-2 and J is TRBJ2-3; 9 positions match TRBD1. The CDR3 consists of 16 residues. With V trimmed by 3 bases and J by 6 bases, 10 bases remained unmatched. Germline CDR1 and CDR2: SGHTA and FQGNSA. CDR3 bases: TGTGCCAGCAGCTTTGCCGGACAGGGGAATGTGGATACGCAGTATTTT. Translated, it gives CASSFAGQGNVDTQYF.

This clonotype was counted many times. The V and J genes are TRBV5-1 and TRBJ1-1; no clear D gene. Trimming removed 5 bases at V and 2 bases at J, with 10 bases between. Germline CDR1 is SGHRS and CDR2 is YFSETQ. CDR3 length: 13 amino acids. CDR3 DNA sequence: TGCGCCAGCAGATCAGAGAGTAACACTGAAGCTTTCTTT. Translated, it gives CASRSESNTEAFF.

This clonotype was found many times. The chain combines TRBV4-3 with TRBJ2-7; D is ambiguous. The germline V and J ends were trimmed by 0 bases and 7 bases, with 10 bases remaining between them. The CDR3 runs 13 residues. Per the germline V gene, CDR1 is LGHNA and CDR2 is YSLEER. For the CDR3, the DNA is TGCGCCAGCAGCCAAGAGGCCCTGGGGGAGCAGTACGTC. Translated, it gives CASSQEALGEQYV.

This clonotype was found many times. The chain carries TRBV5-1 and TRBJ1-1; tentative D call: TRBD1 (5 bases). Germline lookup yields CDR1 SGHRS and CDR2 YFSETQ. V lost 1 base, J lost 3 bases, and 13 bases lay in between. The CDR3 has 15 amino acids. CDR3 region: CASSLMGGGDTEAFF. The DNA of the CDR3 is TGCGCCAGCAGCTTGATGGGGGGGGGAGACACTGAAGCTTTCTTT.

There are many counts of this clonotype. The chain couples TRBV5-1 to TRBJ1-4; no clear D gene. This CDR3 has 14 residues. Germline V gives CDR1 SGHRS, CDR2 YFSETQ. V was clipped by 4 bases and J by 0 bases, with 7 bases between them. The CDR3 coding sequence is TGCGCCAGCAGCAGTACAGCAACTAATGAAAAACTGTTTTTT. This codes for CASSSTATNEKLFF.

Ten or more counts support this clonotype. The chain links TRBV5-1 to TRBJ2-5; D is possibly TRBD1 (5 bases). Deletions cut 0 bases from V and 4 bases from J, with 10 bases between. The CDR3 is 14 amino acids. Germline V gene lookup returns CDR1 SGHRS and CDR2 YFSETQ. The CDR3 bases are TGCGCCAGCAGCTTGGAGGGGCCGAGAGAGACCCAGTACTTC. Its protein product is CASSLEGPRETQYF.

The chain combines TRBV15 with TRBJ2-3; 7 nucleotides align to TRBD2. CDR3 size: 14 residues. Germline V CDR1 and CDR2: LNHNV, YYDKDF (reference sequence). V shed 4 bases and J 6 bases; nucleotides not matched to a gene: 7. The CDR3 here is CATSNTGGSDTQYF. DNA of the CDR3: TGTGCCACCAGCAACACGGGGGGATCGGATACGCAGTATTTT.

At least ten counts were recorded for this clonotype. The rearrangement links TRBV5-1 to TRBJ1-1, with D perhaps matching TRBD1 (5 bases). CDR1 and CDR2 from the germline V gene are SGHRS and YFSETQ. The CDR3 is 14 amino acids. V lost 4 bases, J lost 5 bases, and 15 bases lay in between. CDR3 sequence reads: CASSRAAGGTEAFF. The CDR3 DNA reads TGCGCCAGCAGCCGGGCCGCCGGGGGGACTGAAGCTTTCTTT.

The chain carries TRBV5-1 and TRBJ1-4, with a possible D match to TRBD1 (5 bases). CDR1 is SGHRS, CDR2 YFSETQ, per germline. V was trimmed by 4 bases and J by 8 bases, leaving 18 bases between them. The CDR3 covers 15 residues. CDR3 sequence reads: CASSLLTASPEKLFF. CDR3 bases: TGCGCCAGCAGCCTCCTGACAGCCTCGCCAGAAAAACTGTTTTTT.

This clonotype came up many times. This chain uses TRBV7-2 with TRBJ1-1; D remains ambiguous. Trimming took 6 bases from V and 2 from J, leaving 13 bases between them. The CDR3 extends over 14 amino acids. In germline, CDR1 is SGHTA, CDR2 FQGNSA. The CDR3 DNA reads TGTGCCAGCAGTCCCGGTCGGCTCAACACTGAAGCTTTCTTT. It specifies CASSPGRLNTEAFF.

The table lists this clonotype with many counts. J is TRBJ1-5 and V is TRBV12-3 or TRBV12-4; TRBD1 is a possible D gene (6 bases). CDR3 length equals 13 residues. Trimming removed 6 bases at V and 11 bases at J, with 17 bases between. CDR3 region: CASSPSTGKAQHF. The CDR3 bases are TGTGCCAGCAGCCCCTCTACAGGGAAGGCCCAGCATTTT.